The text below deals with one T cell receptor beta chain. Its antigen remains unknown. This sample is part of a study of blood T cells in healthy people across ages. Each sample gave at least 6.5 million isolated PBMCs. Whole-study results and caveats: Across the age range, TCR beta diversity per million T cells fell in a roughly linear way. Both naive CD4+ cell counts and diversity were greater in long-lived donors than in aged donors.

Combining a sample-barcoded 5' primer with a J-beta primer mix, a second PCR ran for 7 to 11 cycles. Each cDNA molecule received a tag from a template-switch adaptor that had 12 random nucleotides. MiXCR, applied by TCRdb to the 5' RACE reads, yields one record per CDR3 protein. This sample has about 1.8 million distinct CDR3 sequences, with about 50% found just once. The CDR3 is 13 amino acids. The germline V gene has CDR1 LNHNV and CDR2 YYDKDF (reference sequence). The V end was cut by 9 bases, the J end by 6 bases, with 17 bases between. Specimen: blood. The sequence was collected from a woman aged 40 to 49 in good health. This chain joins TRBV15 and TRBJ1-2; D unclear. The CDR3 nucleotides are TGTGCCACATCTACCGCAAGCGGTAATGGCTACACCTTC. This codes for CATSTASGNGYTF. The variable domain in full, completed from reference TRBV15 and TRBJ1-2, reads DAMVIQNPRYQVTQFGKPVTLSCSQTLNHNVMYWYQQKSSQAPKLLFHYYDKDFNNEADTPDNFQSRRPNTSFCFLDIRSPGLGDTAMYLCATSTASGNGYTFGSGTRLTVV.